The source of this TCR beta chain is a study of OX40 agonist ivuxolimab in advanced cancers. Study-wide context: Patients received ivuxolimab, an intravenous treatment, every 2 weeks at 0.01 to 10 mg/kg.

Blood sampling took place at baseline, cycle 4 day 1, and cycle 7 day 1. As to this clone: Antigen unknown.

The method was immunoSEQ multiplex PCR; TCRdb's version includes in-frame clones alone and lacks a portion of them. The sample comprises some 64,000 clones, around 90% of which are singletons, and about 0.75% rests with the top ten. Study-wide findings and caveats: Normalized T-cell clonal expansion was also low in some nonresponders.

The source material was CD4+ or CD8+ T cells sorted from blood, sampled in a trial of the OX40 agonist ivuxolimab. The clonotype comes from an adult with an advanced solid tumor such as melanoma, head and neck, liver or kidney cancer.

In nucleotides, the CDR3 is TGTACCTACCAGGGGCAACGCAATCAGCCCCAGCATTTT. The encoded protein is CTYQGQRNQPQHF. The chain uses TRBV12-5 and TRBJ1-5; D might be TRBD1 (6 bases). The germline gives CDR1 LGHNT, CDR2 FRNRAP. This CDR3 is built from 13 residues.